This T cell receptor (beta chain) comes out of a study of response to subunit inactivated influenza vaccine. This clonotype was detected only a few times. Trimming took 5 bases from V and 6 from J, leaving 13 bases between them. The CDR3 totals 13 residues. Germline V gene lookup returns CDR1 SNHLY and CDR2 FYNNEI. TCRdb processed the RT-PCR reads anew with MiXCR; each CDR3 protein has one entry. The data show more than 500,000 distinct CDR3 sequences, approximately 11% seen once. The same data also went into a second study, on T cells expressing NK-cell markers. As that report states: A 5'RACE template switching approach incorporating UMIs was used to make TCR beta cDNA. More than 5 donors had dominant NKG2C+ clonotypes that comprised about 1.0-7.5% of their CD8+ T cells. In a handful of donors, dominant clonotypes made up roughly 25-60.1% of CD3+CD56-NKG2C+ cells.

This chain joins TRBV2 and TRBJ2-5; a possible D gene is TRBD2 (5 bases). The specimen comprised PBMCs from blood, sampled on the day of vaccination. This clonotype originated in a man aged 45-60 years who received an inactivated influenza vaccine. CDR3 bases: TGTGCCAGCAGTCGGGATGCGAGCCAGACCCAGTACTTC. Translation: CASSRDASQTQYF.